This paragraph reports one T cell receptor beta chain. Its antigen has not been determined. No much larger clonotype is one base removed from it; base qualities were not supplied. The CDR3 regions of human TCRbeta chains were analyzed by immunosequencing. As for the authors' bioinformatics: TCRs in the repertoires were matched against a reference library of SARS-CoV-2-specific TCRs that had been generated with the MIRA antigen-specificity platform. Breadth was defined as the fraction of unique TCRs that were SARS-CoV-2-associated. Depth was defined as the fraction of total T cells that were SARS-CoV-2-associated. Each spike-specific TCR was assigned to its reactive spike region and to a CD4 or CD8 class using the MIRA data. Log10-transformed breadth and depth values were compared by one-way ANOVA with Sidak's multiple comparisons tests. In TCRdb, the immuneACCESS table is reduced to in-frame sequences with V and J assigned. These tables do not hold every clone; where another copy was compared, an unresolved V gene accounts for under half, and the others remain unexplained. That table is the source of V, J and clone size, and D and trimming were worked out from the DNA. This sample holds about 150,000 clones; about 90% were observed only once. The biggest ten clones account for roughly a tenth of the sample.

The data belong to a study of T cell responses to AZD1222 COVID-19 vaccine (dated by TCRdb to the early 2020s). Regarding the study in general: A total of around 240 trial participants underwent TCR sequencing, of whom 207 received two doses of AZD1222 and 26 received two doses of the MenACWY control vaccine. Trial participants were enrolled into age subgroups of 18-55, 56-69 and 70-plus years, which contained around 150, 29 and 61 TCR-sequenced participants, respectively. Points the paper makes about the study in general: No day 14 peak-response samples were available, so repertoires were characterized only after the peak T cell response. The whole spike protein was spanned by vaccine-associated CD4 TCRs, and dominant responses were seen in regions 160-218 and 743-854. Reportedly, almost half of the unique spike-specific TCRs recognized epitopes lying outside the regions that are mutated in the B.1.351 and B.1.1.7 variants. In the small 56-69-year group, the increase in depth fell short of significance, most likely because of low power. Most participants were white British and females outnumbered males, and the authors suggested that clonal diversity may have been underestimated. Conclusions about previously exposed vaccinees are limited because only a handful of AZD1222 recipients were SARS-CoV-2 seropositive at baseline. Spike-specific TCR breadth and depth rose significantly after two AZD1222 doses compared with day 0 and with MenACWY recipients.

The CDR3 starts with the cysteine, ends with the phenylalanine, and has 15 residues. Only the CDR3 region is kept as DNA, spanning 45 bases read in frame from base 1. Sequences SGHRS (CDR1) and YFSETQ (CDR2) are obtained from the germline V gene. V loses 0 bases of germline sequence and J loses 3 bases, and the interval between the two ends is 10 bases. This specimen's time point label, per the study, means: about 28 days (+/-7) after the second vaccine dose. AZD1222 recipients with second doses at about 4 weeks or about 12 weeks were pooled, because spike-specific TCR depth and breadth did not differ between schedules. The vaccinee samples were drawn from two UK trials, COV001 and COV002, one of which was a single-blind randomized controlled phase 2/3 trial testing AZD1222 (ChAdOx1 nCoV-19) in healthy adults. Trial participant PBMC samples were collected at day 0 and day 28 after the second dose for TCRbeta chain sequencing.

The rearrangement joined TRBV5-1 to TRBJ1-3; the D gene is perhaps TRBD1, on 5 matching bases. The material was peripheral blood, obtained 28 days after the second AZD1222 dose. The TCR comes from an adult who received the AZD1222 COVID-19 vaccine. The sequenced DNA: TGCGCCAGCAGCTTGGGACAGAGGATTGGAAACACCATATATTTT. Its protein is CASSLGQRIGNTIYF.